This entry concerns a single TCR beta chain. Its antigen remains unidentified. This PCR relied on a set of 60 Vbeta primers and 13 Jbeta primers. The protocol was immunoSEQ multiplex PCR, while the TCRdb copy is restricted to in-frame clones and leaves out a portion. The data contain over 100,000 clones, around 84% of them seen just once; the ten biggest clones take up roughly 3%. The CDR3 has 16 residues. Germline V gene sequence: CDR1 SQVTM, CDR2 ANQGSEA. J was trimmed by 5 bases and V by 0 bases; bases with no gene match: 5. The data were taken from a study of cytomegalovirus exposure and HLA in healthy donors. Study results and caveats: Follow-up analysis later connected one missense variant in DCLRE1C with trimming of TCR beta V- and J-genes. A list of 150 or so TCR beta chains associated with cytomegalovirus was given.

The sequence derives from a woman in her late teens or twenties in good health and CMV-seropositive. The chain links TRBV29-1 to TRBJ2-2; 11 bases match TRBD2. Sequenced input: PBMCs. Written as DNA, the CDR3 is TGCAGCGTTGAAGATAGCGGGGGGGGGAGAACCGGGGAGCTGTTTTTT. It encodes CSVEDSGGGRTGELFF.